The 15 T cell receptor beta chains below come from one sample, sequenced in a study of PD-1 blockade in classical Hodgkin lymphoma (dated by TCRdb to 2020 to 2021). Interpreted using the paper, the time point label stands for: newly diagnosed, previously untreated cHL patient sample. Using a Miltenyi CD4+ T cell isolation kit, CD4+ T cells were purified from thawed PBMCs through magnetic negative selection. Library construction relied on the immunoSEQ multiplex PCR assay. Held by TCRdb, this immuneACCESS table contains in-frame sequences only and omits some clones. Under half of the omission traces to an unresolved V gene where checked; the cause of the rest is unknown. The sample table lists roughly 23,000 clones, more than 85% of them with a count of one. The ten largest clones represent 0.41% of the sample. Input material: CD4+ T cells from blood. Source of these receptors: a human donor with classical Hodgkin lymphoma.

V is TRBV4-1 and J is TRBJ2-3; D ambiguous. V shed 4 bases and J shed 4 bases, with 12 bases lying between them. Looked up from germline, CDR1 is MGHRA and CDR2 is YSYEKL. This CDR3 is 14 amino acids long. CDR3 in DNA: TGCGCCAGCAGCCGAGGTACCGGACCAGATACGCAGTATTTT. This encodes CASSRGTGPDTQYF.

The rearrangement links TRBV4-2 to TRBJ2-3; tentative D call: TRBD2 (5 bases). CDR3 length: 14 residues. Germline V CDR1 and CDR2: LGHNA, YNFKEQ. With 1 base removed from V and 4 bases from J, the gap between germline ends came to 9 bases. Here the CDR3 reads CASSQAEGPDTQYF. The CDR3, as DNA: TGTGCCAGCAGCCAAGCCGAGGGTCCAGATACGCAGTATTTT.

The V gene is TRBV4-1, the J gene TRBJ1-2, with a tentative D call TRBD1 (5 bases). This CDR3 has 14 residues. Trimming cost V 1 base and J 4 bases, with 10 bases left between them. CDR1 is MGHRA and CDR2 is YSYEKL in the germline V gene. The CDR3 reads CASSQVKQVYGYTF. CDR3 bases: TGCGCCAGCAGCCAAGTGAAACAGGTCTATGGCTACACCTTC.

The chain carries TRBV7-9 and TRBJ2-5; D is undetermined. The CDR3 sequence is 12 residues long. Trimming shortened V by 4 bases and J by 5 bases, and 8 bases separated the two germline ends. Looked up from germline, CDR1 is SEHNR and CDR2 is FQNEAQ (reference sequence). As DNA, the CDR3 is TGTGCCAGCAGCTGGAAACGGGAGACCCAGTACTTC. Residues: CASSWKRETQYF.

This chain joins TRBV2 and TRBJ2-3; no definite D call. This CDR3 has 15 residues. CDR1 is SNHLY and CDR2 is FYNNEI in the germline V gene. V lost 1 base and J lost 3, with 11 bases in between. DNA for the CDR3: TGTGCCAGCAGTGAAGGGCGGACGGCAACAGATACGCAGTATTTT. Translation gives CASSEGRTATDTQYF.

The CDR3 nucleotides are TGTGCCAGCAGCCGCGGGAGCAGGGGAAAAGAAAAACTGTTTTTT. This gives the protein CASSRGSRGKEKLFF. The gene calls are TRBV5-5 and TRBJ1-4; D is perhaps TRBD1 (6 bases). Germline V gene sequence: CDR1 SGHKS, CDR2 YYEKEE (reference sequence). V was clipped by 4 bases and J by 8 bases, with 18 bases between them. The CDR3 consists of 15 residues.

V usage is TRBV15 and J usage is TRBJ1-1; D perhaps matches TRBD1 (6 bases). The CDR3 spans 13 residues. Trimming pared 0 bases from V and 5 bases from J, leaving 7 bases between. Germline-derived CDR1 and CDR2 are LNHNV and YYDKDF (reference sequence). The DNA for the CDR3 is TGTGCCACCAGCAGAGACCAGGGGACTGAAGCTTTCTTT. Amino acids: CATSRDQGTEAFF.

This clone appeared once. This rearrangement joins TRBV19 to TRBJ1-4; TRBD1 is a possible D gene (6 bases). Germline values: CDR1 LNHDA, CDR2 SQIVND (reference sequence). The CDR3 totals 16 residues. V lost 3 bases to trimming and J lost 8 bases, with 19 bases between them. The chain's CDR3 is CASSIRGEGHLEKLFF. The CDR3 DNA follows: TGTGCCAGTAGTATTCGGGGGGAGGGACACCTCGAAAAACTGTTTTTT.

The J gene is TRBJ1-2, the V gene TRBV28; no clear D gene. The CDR3 length is 12 residues. The germline V gene encodes CDR1 MDHEN and CDR2 SYDVKM. V gave up 6 bases and J gave up 7 bases, with 12 bases separating them. Here the CDR3 reads CASSPAILGYTF. The CDR3 DNA reads TGTGCCAGCAGCCCGGCTATTCTTGGCTACACCTTC.

The CDR3 region has the DNA TGTGCCAGCTCACAGACCGTCCTAGCGGGATTTGTCAATGAGCAGTTCTTC. As protein: CASSQTVLAGFVNEQFF. This rearrangement joins TRBV18 to TRBJ2-1, with 9 bases identical to TRBD2. Germline V CDR1 and CDR2: KGHSH, LQKENI. CDR3 length: 17 amino acids. Unmatched junction bases numbered 13, after V lost 4 bases and J lost 6 bases.

The chain combines TRBV5-1 with TRBJ2-7, with 7 bases matching TRBD1. V shed 2 bases and J 5 bases; nucleotides not matched to a gene: 7. The germline CDR1 and CDR2 sequences are SGHRS and YFSETQ. This CDR3 region has 14 residues. CDR3 protein: CASSFEGAYNEQYF. The CDR3 DNA sequence: TGCGCCAGCAGCTTCGAGGGGGCGTACAACGAGCAGTACTTC.

V gene TRBV4-1 combines with J gene TRBJ2-3; TRBD1 or TRBD2 may be the D gene (6 bases each). V lost 7 bases, J lost 1 base, and 9 bases lay in between. This CDR3 has 13 amino acids. Germline CDR1 MGHRA, CDR2 YSYEKL. The CDR3 coding sequence is TGCGCCAGCAAGGGGGGAGGCACAGATACGCAGTATTTT. Translated, it gives CASKGGGTDTQYF.

The rearrangement links TRBV7-9 to TRBJ1-1; D gene uncertain. CDR1 SEHNR and CDR2 FQNEAQ come from the germline V gene (reference sequence). Trimming shortened V by 5 bases and J by 6 bases, and 13 bases separated the two germline ends. The CDR3 has 13 residues. DNA of the CDR3: TGTGCCAGCAGCCCGGCTGGGGTCCCTGAAGCTTTCTTT. Translated, it gives CASSPAGVPEAFF. Filled out from reference TRBV7-9 and TRBJ1-1, the complete variable domain reads DTGVSQNPRHKITKRGQNVTFRCDPISEHNRLYWYRQTLGQGPEFLTYFQNEAQLEKSRLLSDRFSAERPKGSFSTLEIQRTEQGDSAMYLCASSPAGVPEAFFGQGTRLTVV.

The V call is TRBV12-5, the J call TRBJ1-1; possibly TRBD1 for D (6 bases). The CDR3 sequence is 14 residues long. The V end was cut by 3 bases, the J end by 8 bases, with 16 bases between. From germline, CDR1 is LGHNT and CDR2 FRNRAP. The chain's CDR3 is CASGLSGAAVEAFF. CDR3 coding DNA: TGTGCTAGTGGTTTATCAGGGGCTGCCGTAGAAGCTTTCTTT. The full variable domain, completed using reference TRBV12-5 and TRBJ1-1, is DARVTQTPRHKVTEMGQEVTMRCQPILGHNTVFWYRQTMMQGLELLAYFRNRAPLDDSGMPKDRFSAEMPDATLATLKIQPSEPRDSAVYFCASGLSGAAVEAFFGQGTRLTVV.

The chain recombines TRBV5-4 with TRBJ2-3; D perhaps matches TRBD1 (5 bases). This CDR3 spans 12 amino acids. The germline gives CDR1 SGHNT, CDR2 YYREEE (reference sequence). Trimming cost V 7 bases and J 3 bases, with 9 bases left between them. CDR3 coding DNA: TGTGCCAGCGGACAAAATACAGATACGCAGTATTTT. Translating it yields CASGQNTDTQYF.